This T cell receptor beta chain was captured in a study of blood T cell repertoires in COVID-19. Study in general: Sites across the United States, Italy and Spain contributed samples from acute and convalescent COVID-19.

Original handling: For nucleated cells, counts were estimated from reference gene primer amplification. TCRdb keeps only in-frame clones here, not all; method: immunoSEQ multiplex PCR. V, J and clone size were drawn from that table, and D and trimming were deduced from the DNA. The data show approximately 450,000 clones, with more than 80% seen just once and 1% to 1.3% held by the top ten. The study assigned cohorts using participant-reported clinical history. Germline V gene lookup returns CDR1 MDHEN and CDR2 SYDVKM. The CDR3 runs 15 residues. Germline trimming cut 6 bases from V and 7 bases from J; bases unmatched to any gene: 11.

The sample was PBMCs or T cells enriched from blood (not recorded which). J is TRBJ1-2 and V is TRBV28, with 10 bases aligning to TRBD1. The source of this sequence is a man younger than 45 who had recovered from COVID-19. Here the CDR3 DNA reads TGTGCCAGCAGCCCAACCCTGACAGGGGGCCGTGGCTACACCTTC. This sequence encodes CASSPTLTGGRGYTF.